This T cell receptor (beta chain) originates from a study of shared clonotypes between healthy human individuals. Study observations and caveats: Genetic and exposure-history diversity was limited by the small donor number.

Assay: immunoSEQ multiplex PCR; the TCRdb copy retains only in-frame clones and omits some. Altogether under 1,100,000 clones are present, more than 60% being singletons, with the ten largest covering roughly 1.5%. The count of this clone is one. What it binds is unknown. The CDR3 consists of 13 residues. Trimming removed 7 bases at V and 2 bases at J, with 10 bases between. Germline values: CDR1 MNHNS, CDR2 SASEGT. Splitting the CD4+ cells yielded a CD45RA+ naive subset and a CD45RA-negative memory subset. V usage is TRBV6-1 and J usage is TRBJ2-3; no reliable D call. Sequenced input: memory CD4+ T cells sorted from blood. As for subset: CD45RA-negative fraction. The receptor was derived from a man between 18 and 35 years old in good health. DNA for the CDR3: TGTGCCAGCACTGGGTCCTTCACAGATACGCAGTATTTT. Protein product: CASTGSFTDTQYF.